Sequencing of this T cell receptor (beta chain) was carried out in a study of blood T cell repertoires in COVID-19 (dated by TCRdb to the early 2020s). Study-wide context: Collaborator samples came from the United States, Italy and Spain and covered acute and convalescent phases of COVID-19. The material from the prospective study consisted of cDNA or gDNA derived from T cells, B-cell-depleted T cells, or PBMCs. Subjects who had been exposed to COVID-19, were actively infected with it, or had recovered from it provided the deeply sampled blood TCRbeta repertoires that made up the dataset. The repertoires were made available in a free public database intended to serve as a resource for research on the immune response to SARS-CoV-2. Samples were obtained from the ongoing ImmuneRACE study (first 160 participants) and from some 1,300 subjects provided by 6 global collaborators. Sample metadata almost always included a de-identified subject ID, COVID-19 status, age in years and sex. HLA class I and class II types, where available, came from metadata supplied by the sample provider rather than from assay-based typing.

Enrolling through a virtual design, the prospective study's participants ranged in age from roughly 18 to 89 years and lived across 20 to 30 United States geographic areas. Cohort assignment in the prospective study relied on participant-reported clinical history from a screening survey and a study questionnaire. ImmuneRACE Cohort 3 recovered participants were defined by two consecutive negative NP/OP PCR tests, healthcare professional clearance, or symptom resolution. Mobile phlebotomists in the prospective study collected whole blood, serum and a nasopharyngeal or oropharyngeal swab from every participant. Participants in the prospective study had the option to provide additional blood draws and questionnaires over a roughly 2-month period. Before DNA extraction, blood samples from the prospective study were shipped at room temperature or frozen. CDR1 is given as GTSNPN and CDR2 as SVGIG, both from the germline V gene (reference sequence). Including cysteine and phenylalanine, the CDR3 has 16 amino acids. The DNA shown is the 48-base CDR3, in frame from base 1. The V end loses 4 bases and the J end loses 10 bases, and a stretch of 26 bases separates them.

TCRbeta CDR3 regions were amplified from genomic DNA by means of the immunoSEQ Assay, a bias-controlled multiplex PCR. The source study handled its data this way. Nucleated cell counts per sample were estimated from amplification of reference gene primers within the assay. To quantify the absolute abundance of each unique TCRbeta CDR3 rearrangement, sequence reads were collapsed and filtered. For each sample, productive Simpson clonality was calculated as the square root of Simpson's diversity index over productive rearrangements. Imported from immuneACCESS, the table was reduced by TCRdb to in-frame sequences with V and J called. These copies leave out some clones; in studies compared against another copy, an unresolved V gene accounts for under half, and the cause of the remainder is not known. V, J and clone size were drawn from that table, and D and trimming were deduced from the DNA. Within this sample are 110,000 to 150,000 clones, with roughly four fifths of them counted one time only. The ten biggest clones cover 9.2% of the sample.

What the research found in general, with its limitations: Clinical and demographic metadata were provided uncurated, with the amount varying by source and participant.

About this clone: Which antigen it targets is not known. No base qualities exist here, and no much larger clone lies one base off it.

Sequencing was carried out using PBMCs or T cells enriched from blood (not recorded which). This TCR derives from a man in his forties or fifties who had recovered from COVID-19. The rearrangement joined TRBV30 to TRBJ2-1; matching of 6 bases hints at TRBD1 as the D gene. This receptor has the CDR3 CAWTRKLPLGGTEQFF. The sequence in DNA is TGTGCCTGGACAAGGAAACTTCCTCTTGGGGGCACCGAGCAGTTCTTC.